The entry that follows covers one T cell receptor beta chain sequence. This sample was taken from a study of control samples from healthy donors and cancer patients. The germline V gene encodes CDR1 MNHEY and CDR2 SVGAGI. J gave up 0 bases and V 10 bases, and 4 bases lay outside the gene matches. The CDR3 runs 13 residues. Assay: immunoSEQ multiplex PCR; the TCRdb copy retains only in-frame clones and omits some. The profile shows fewer than 500,000 clones, approximately 92% of them singletons. This sequence originates from a man between 35 and 55 years old with head and neck cancer. The gene calls are TRBV6-5 and TRBJ2-3; 7 bases agree with TRBD2. Sequenced material: PBMCs. CDR3 sequence (DNA): TGTGCCATTGCGGGGGATAGCACAGATACGCAGTATTTT. Amino acids: CAIAGDSTDTQYF.